This T cell receptor beta chain is from a study of cytomegalovirus exposure and HLA in healthy donors. Study-level findings and limits: In a later analysis, a genetic analysis reported fewer productive-TCR N-insertions in an Asian-associated ancestry cluster than the cohort average. The study recorded fewer than 200 TCR beta chains that were cytomegalovirus-associated. Links to common viral pathogens appeared, in a later analysis, for several of the most significant clusters. Using the classifier, cytomegalovirus status was reportedly diagnosed with high specificity and sensitivity.

The study ran its PCR with 60 Vbeta and 13 Jbeta primers. Measured with immunoSEQ multiplex PCR; TCRdb has only the in-frame clones, and not every one. The sample consists of approximately 220,000 clones, around 76% of them appearing once. Germline V gene data show CDR1 as SGHRS and CDR2 as YFSETQ. Trimming left V 4 bases short and J 4 bases short, with 12 bases between. The CDR3 totals 13 residues. This clone appeared a single time. Antigen unknown. The sequenced material came from PBMCs. The chain uses TRBV5-1 and TRBJ2-7, with D maybe TRBD1 (5 bases). The clonotype comes from a middle-aged man in good health and CMV-seropositive. The CDR3 protein is CASSPTVDYEQYF. The CDR3 region has the DNA TGCGCCAGCAGCCCGACAGTGGATTACGAGCAGTACTTC.